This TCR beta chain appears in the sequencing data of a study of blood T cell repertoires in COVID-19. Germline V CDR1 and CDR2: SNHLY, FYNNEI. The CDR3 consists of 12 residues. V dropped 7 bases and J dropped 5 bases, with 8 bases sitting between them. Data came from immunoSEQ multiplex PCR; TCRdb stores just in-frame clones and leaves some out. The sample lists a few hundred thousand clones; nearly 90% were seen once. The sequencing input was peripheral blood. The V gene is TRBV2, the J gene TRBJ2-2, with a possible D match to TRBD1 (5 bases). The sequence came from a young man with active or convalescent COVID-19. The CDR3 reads CASISGTGELFF. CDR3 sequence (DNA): TGTGCCAGCATCTCAGGGACCGGGGAGCTGTTTTTT.